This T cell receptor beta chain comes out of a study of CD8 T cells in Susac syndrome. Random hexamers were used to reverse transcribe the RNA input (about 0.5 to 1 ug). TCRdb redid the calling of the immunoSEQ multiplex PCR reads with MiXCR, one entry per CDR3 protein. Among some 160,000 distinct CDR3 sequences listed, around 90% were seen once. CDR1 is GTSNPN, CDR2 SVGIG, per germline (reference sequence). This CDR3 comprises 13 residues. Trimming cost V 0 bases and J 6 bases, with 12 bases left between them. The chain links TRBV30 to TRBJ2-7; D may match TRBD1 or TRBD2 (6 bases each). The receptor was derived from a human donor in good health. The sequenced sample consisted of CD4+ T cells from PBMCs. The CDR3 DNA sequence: TGTGCCTGGAGTGTAAGAGGAGGGGGCGAGCAGTACTTC. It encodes CAWSVRGGGEQYF.